These T cell receptor beta chains were read from a single sample in a study of response to subunit inactivated influenza vaccine. One entry per CDR3 protein results from TCRdb running MiXCR on the RT-PCR reads. The sample has 500,000 to 600,000 distinct CDR3 sequences; about 17% are singletons. Sequenced here: CD4+ T cells sorted from PBMCs, sampled about 24 months after vaccination. Every receptor here comes from a man aged 50-75 years who received an inactivated influenza vaccine. The CDR3 runs from the conserved cysteine through the conserved F or W. Each record gives: clone size, V gene, J gene, D gene, CDR3 DNA, CDR3 protein. The D gene is left open where the match is weak. Rows may omit the clone size; those that give it use once, few, many or a size class.

.,TRBV5-1,TRBJ2-5,.,TGCGCCAGCAGCTTGGATCAGGGGAGGGCGACCCAGTACTTC,CASSLDQGRATQYF
.,TRBV12-5,TRBJ2-1,TRBD2,TGTGCTAGTGGTTCCACAACTAGCGACAATGAGCAGTTCTTC,CASGSTTSDNEQFF
.,TRBV6-2/TRBV6-3,TRBJ2-5,TRBD1,TGTGCCAGCAGTTACTCGACCCAGGGGGCAGAGACCCAGTACTTC,CASSYSTQGAETQYF
few,TRBV5-1,TRBJ2-3,.,TGCGCCAGCAGCTTGGCCGTGGGTAGAACAGATACGCAGTATTTT,CASSLAVGRTDTQYF
few,TRBV7-3,TRBJ2-2,.,TGTGCCAGCAGCTTATCAGGGTTGAGAGGCACCGGGGAGCTGTTTTTT,CASSLSGLRGTGELFF
.,TRBV12-3/TRBV12-4,TRBJ2-1,.,TGTGCCAGCAGTCCCGATTTCGGGGTCCGCTCCTACAATGAGCAGTTCTTC,CASSPDFGVRSYNEQFF
few,TRBV7-9,TRBJ1-1,.,TGTGCCAGCAGCAGACCTAGGGGTGAAGCTTTCTTT,CASSRPRGEAFF
.,TRBV12-3/TRBV12-4,TRBJ1-1,.,TGTGCCAGCAAGCGGGGCTTCAACACTGAAGCTTTCTTT,CASKRGFNTEAFF
.,TRBV6-5,TRBJ2-7,.,TGTGCCAGCAGTTACTCGAATCCAGGTTTGATCTACGAGCAGTACTTC,CASSYSNPGLIYEQYF
.,TRBV20-1,TRBJ2-7,.,TGCAGTGCTAGGGACGGGGTGGGGCGGGGTAGCTACGAGCAGTACTTC,CSARDGVGRGSYEQYF
.,TRBV6-2/TRBV6-3,TRBJ2-5,TRBD2,TGTGCCAGCAGTAGAGCGGGAGTGGAGACCCAGTACTTC,CASSRAGVETQYF
.,TRBV2,TRBJ2-1,.,TGTGCCAGCACTTTTCAGGGCCCCAATGAGCAGTTCTTC,CASTFQGPNEQFF
.,TRBV9,TRBJ2-5,.,TGTGCCAGCAGCGTAAACCCCCTAGGTGAGACCCAGTACTTC,CASSVNPLGETQYF
many,TRBV11-2,TRBJ2-1,TRBD2,TGTGCCAGCAGCTTAGTGGTACTAGCGGGAGGATTAAATGAGCAGTTCTTC,CASSLVVLAGGLNEQFF
.,TRBV18,TRBJ1-2,TRBD1,TGTGCCAGCTCACCTCCGACAGGGGTGGGTGGCTACACCTTC,CASSPPTGVGGYTF
.,TRBV12-3/TRBV12-4,TRBJ2-7,.,TGTGCCAGCAGTTTTCTGATCTCCTACGAGCAGTACTTC,CASSFLISYEQYF
.,TRBV5-1,TRBJ1-1,.,TGCGCCAGCAGCAACGCGGGGGGCCTGAACACTGAAGCTTTCTTT,CASSNAGGLNTEAFF
few,TRBV20-1,TRBJ2-7,TRBD2,TGCAGTGCTAGAACCTGGGGGACTAGCGGGAGTCCTTACGAGCAGTACTTC,CSARTWGTSGSPYEQYF
few,TRBV5-1,TRBJ1-2,TRBD1,TGCGCCAGCAGCTTGGATGCCGGGACAGGGGTCGGCTACACCTTC,CASSLDAGTGVGYTF
few,TRBV6-1,TRBJ1-3,TRBD1,TGTGCCAGCAGGCCGACAGGGTTCTCTGGAAACACCATATATTTT,CASRPTGFSGNTIYF
.,TRBV20-1,TRBJ2-1,TRBD2,TGCAGTGCCTGGGGACTAGCGGGAGGCCAGAGCTCCTACAATGAGCAGTTCTTC,CSAWGLAGGQSSYNEQFF
.,TRBV12-3/TRBV12-4,TRBJ2-3,TRBD2,TGTGCCAGCAGTTTAAGGAGCGGGGGGACGTTAGATACGCAGTATTTT,CASSLRSGGTLDTQYF
few,TRBV20-1,TRBJ2-3,.,TGCAGTGCCACGGATCCAGATACGCAGTATTTT,CSATDPDTQYF
.,TRBV10-3,TRBJ1-2,.,TGTGCCATCAGAGAGAGGGTTCGGGATAACTATGGCTACACCTTC,CAIRERVRDNYGYTF
few,TRBV9,TRBJ2-1,.,TGTGCCAGCAGCGTAGGAAGCGGGCCTTACAATGAGCAGTTCTTC,CASSVGSGPYNEQFF